This TCR beta chain was identified in a study of metastatic and nonmetastatic thyroid tumors. Study-level background: Repertoire data that came from the blood and tumor or nodule tissue of malignant and benign thyroid patients were compared. Findings and caveats of the study: The reported finding was significantly higher TCR beta diversity in malignant thyroid tumors relative to benign nodules, in blood and tumor.

This clone was detected ten times or more. No antigen is known for it. With 4 bases removed from V and 4 bases from J, the gap between germline ends came to 8 bases. Germline V gene sequence: CDR1 MNHEY, CDR2 SVGAGI. The length of the CDR3 is 12 residues. Authors' methods: What underpinned the distant-metastasis classifier for papillary thyroid cancer was the set of CDR3 differences across clinicopathological groups. With MiXCR, TCRdb reprocessed the PCR reads. TCRdb assigned the V and J calls; the authors' analysis was not used. The table has 85,000 to 100,000 clones, more than 9.5% seen once. Not a single patient had been given any form of treatment at any point before undergoing thyroid surgery.

This TCR came from a female donor with papillary thyroid cancer or a benign thyroid nodule (not recorded which). Some clones in this sample may be carry-over from other donors' samples. Sequenced material: blood. The J gene is TRBJ2-7, the V gene TRBV6-5, with unresolved D. In nucleotides, the CDR3 is TGTGCCAGCAGTTCCTCCATTTACGAGCAGTACTTC. This gives the protein CASSSSIYEQYF.